The 17 T cell receptor beta chains below were found in one sample sequenced in a study of human T cells and chemical hapten exposure. Documented time point: healthy volunteer bleed at 2 weeks. Extraction yielded total RNA from whole blood (unfractionated). Using its own MiXCR run on the RACE reads, TCRdb lists one record per CDR3 protein. The table has roughly 100,000 distinct CDR3 sequences, roughly 8.5% seen once. Source material: whole blood. These receptors were collected from a female donor in good health. Some clones in this sample may be carry-over from other donors' samples.

The genes are TRBV6-2 or TRBV6-3 and TRBJ1-4; 10 bases agree with TRBD1. Germline trimming cut 6 bases from V and 5 bases from J; bases unmatched to any gene: 3. Looked up from germline, CDR1 is MNHEY and CDR2 is SVGEGT. This CDR3 has 14 residues. The CDR3 protein is CASRTDRGNEKLFF. The CDR3 nucleotides read TGTGCCAGCAGAACGGACAGGGGGAATGAAAAACTGTTTTTT.

The V call is TRBV15, the J call TRBJ1-1; D might be TRBD1 (5 bases). CDR3 length: 14 amino acids. Between the trimmed V and J ends, which lost 4 bases and 1 base, there was a span of 10 bases. Per the germline V gene, CDR1 is LNHNV and CDR2 is YYDKDF (reference sequence). CDR3 in DNA: TGTGCCACCAGCAACGGACACGGGAACACTGAAGCTTTCTTT. Translation gives CATSNGHGNTEAFF.

Ten or more counts support this clonotype. V gene TRBV4-1 combines with J gene TRBJ2-1; perhaps TRBD2 as D (5 bases). The CDR3 has 16 residues. CDR1 MGHRA and CDR2 YSYEKL come from the germline V gene. V lost 1 base, J lost 5 bases, and 15 bases lay in between. The CDR3 DNA sequence: TGCGCCAGCAGCCAAGGACGGGGTTACATCCACAATGAGCAGTTCTTC. It translates to CASSQGRGYIHNEQFF.

This clonotype was seen a few times. The rearrangement joins TRBV10-3 to TRBJ1-6; a weak D match, TRBD1 (5 bases). The germline V and J ends were trimmed by 9 bases and 7 bases, with 19 bases remaining between them. The CDR3 loop spans 15 amino acids. Germline values: CDR1 ENHRY, CDR2 SYGVKD. The DNA of the CDR3 is TGTGCCATACGCAAAAATGGGACGGGGAATTCACCCCTCCACTTT. Its protein product is CAIRKNGTGNSPLHF.

The V call is TRBV4-3, the J call TRBJ2-7; 7 bases align to TRBD2. Germline V gene sequence: CDR1 LGHNA, CDR2 YSLEER. The V segment lost 3 bases and the J segment 5 bases; nucleotides outside the gene matches: 7. The CDR3 is 14 residues long. CDR3 loop: CASSQSLAVNEQYF. The CDR3 bases are TGCGCCAGCAGCCAGTCCCTAGCGGTGAACGAGCAGTACTTC.

The chain carries TRBV7-9 and TRBJ2-1; 10 bases match TRBD2. V shed 5 bases and J 2 bases; nucleotides not matched to a gene: 9. CDR3 length equals 17 residues. CDR1 and CDR2 (germline): SEHNR, FQNEAQ (reference sequence). CDR3 sequence reads: CASSPRGLAATYNEQFF. The CDR3 nucleotides read TGTGCCAGCAGCCCCCGCGGACTAGCGGCTACCTACAATGAGCAGTTCTTC. The full variable domain, with the rest looked up from reference TRBV7-9 and TRBJ2-1, is DTGVSQNPRHKITKRGQNVTFRCDPISEHNRLYWYRQTLGQGPEFLTYFQNEAQLEKSRLLSDRFSAERPKGSFSTLEIQRTEQGDSAMYLCASSPRGLAATYNEQFFGPGTRLTVL.

The table lists this clonotype with a few counts. The chain joins TRBV7-9 to TRBJ2-3; 8 bases align to TRBD2. The CDR3 is 14 residues long. Germline V CDR1 and CDR2: SEHNR, FQNEAQ (reference sequence). The V segment lost 7 bases and the J segment 2 bases; nucleotides outside the gene matches: 5. The CDR3 reads CASKTSEPTDTQYF. The CDR3 bases are TGTGCCAGCAAGACTAGCGAGCCCACAGATACGCAGTATTTT.

This clonotype was observed at least ten times. The J gene is TRBJ2-7, the V gene TRBV27; 8 bases align to TRBD1. Looked up from germline, CDR1 is MNHEY and CDR2 is SMNVEV (reference sequence). This CDR3 comprises 14 residues. Trimming took 3 bases from V and 7 from J; bases not matched to a gene: 8. The CDR3 is CASSFSQGAMEQYF. DNA for the CDR3: TGTGCCAGCAGTTTTTCGCAGGGGGCCATGGAGCAGTACTTC.

This clonotype occurred many times. V gene TRBV5-1 combines with J gene TRBJ2-3; D not resolved. Germline V lookup: CDR1 SGHRS, CDR2 YFSETQ. V was clipped by 5 bases and J by 1 base, with 8 bases between them. This CDR3 contains 13 residues. In DNA form, the CDR3 reads TGCGCCAGCAGGTACCAGGGCACAGATACGCAGTATTTT. The encoded protein is CASRYQGTDTQYF.

In its sample, this clonotype was seen a few times. This chain joins TRBV11-2 and TRBJ1-4; unclear D gene. This CDR3 is built from 14 residues. CDR1 and CDR2 (germline): SGHAT, FQNNGV. Trimming stripped 6 bases from V and 0 bases from J, with 8 bases between. DNA for the CDR3: TGTGCCAGCAGTCGGGTTGCAACTAATGAAAAACTGTTTTTT. Protein: CASSRVATNEKLFF.

The chain joins TRBV4-2 to TRBJ1-4; D not resolved. The CDR3 is made up of 13 amino acids. The germline V gene has CDR1 LGHNA and CDR2 YNFKEQ. The ends were cut back, 6 bases at V and 8 bases at J, with 13 bases in the middle. The CDR3 here is CASSPRAGEKLFF. CDR3 nucleotides: TGTGCCAGCAGTCCGCGGGCAGGCGAAAAACTGTTTTTT.

This clonotype appeared a few times. The rearrangement uses TRBV7-3 and TRBJ1-1; 7 nucleotides line up with TRBD1. V was pared by 6 bases and J by 1 base, with 2 bases of the junction left unmatched. CDR1 is SGHTA and CDR2 is FQGTGA in the germline V gene. This CDR3 region has 13 residues. The CDR3 DNA reads TGTGCCAGCAGGAGGGACAGGAACACTGAAGCTTTCTTT. Translated: CASRRDRNTEAFF.

The V and J genes are TRBV24-1 and TRBJ2-3, with TRBD2 matching over 7 bases. The junction had 10 bases not matched to a gene; V was cut back by 5 bases and J by 6 bases. Germline V CDR1 and CDR2: KGHDR, SFDVKD. The CDR3 extends over 15 amino acids. DNA of the CDR3: TGTGCCACCAGTGCCCCGGAGCAGGGAGGGGATACGCAGTATTTT. Residues: CATSAPEQGGDTQYF.

V gene TRBV7-3 combines with J gene TRBJ2-3; maybe TRBD2 (5 bases). In germline, CDR1 is SGHTA, CDR2 FQGTGA. V lost 0 bases and J lost 2, with 6 bases in between. CDR3 length: 14 amino acids. CDR3 bases: TGTGCCAGCAGCTTAACAGGACTCACAGATACGCAGTATTTT. The encoded protein is CASSLTGLTDTQYF.

This chain joins TRBV6-6 and TRBJ2-1; 13 nucleotides align to TRBD2. The CDR3 totals 14 residues. CDR1 MNHNY and CDR2 SVGAGI come from the germline V gene (reference sequence). V was pared by 8 bases and J by 8 bases, with 6 bases of the junction left unmatched. The CDR3 DNA sequence: TGTGCCAGCCTGGGACTAGCGGGGCACCATGAGCAGTTCTTC. Residues: CASLGLAGHHEQFF.

The chain recombines TRBV2 with TRBJ2-1; the D call may be TRBD1 or TRBD2 (5 bases each). The CDR3 is made up of 12 amino acids. Germline assignment: CDR1 SNHLY and CDR2 FYNNEI. Trimming removed 11 bases at V and 4 bases at J, with 12 bases between. CDR3 nucleotide sequence: TGTGCCGGGACCCTAGATTACAATGAGCAGTTCTTC. It yields the protein CAGTLDYNEQFF. The variable domain in full, with the rest retrieved from reference TRBV2 and TRBJ2-1, is EPEVTQTPSHQVTQMGQEVILRCVPISNHLYFYWYRQILGQKVEFLVSFYNNEISEKSEIFDDQFSVERPDGSNFTLKIRSTKLEDSAMYFCAGTLDYNEQFFGPGTRLTVL.

This clonotype appeared a few times. The chain recombines TRBV7-9 with TRBJ2-6; 7 bases map to TRBD1. The germline CDR1 and CDR2 sequences are SEHNR and FQNEAQ (reference sequence). The CDR3 is 18 amino acids. V lost 6 bases and J lost 0; bases outside the gene matches: 11. This CDR3 reads CASRSLPGQSSGANVLTF. DNA of the CDR3: TGTGCCAGCAGGTCACTCCCGGGACAGAGCTCTGGGGCCAACGTCCTGACTTTC.